What follows are 12 T cell receptor beta chains derived from one specimen sequenced in a study of T cells in Graves' hyperthyroidism and ophthalmopathy (dated by TCRdb to about 2019). Library method: multiplex PCR. The run used an Illumina HiSeq 2000. Amplification of TCR beta CDR3 regions was carried out from RNA transcripts. The first round of RT-PCR for the TCR CDR3 was performed with the HTBI primer set and the Qiagen OneStep RT-PCR kit. TCRdb ran its own pipeline on the public reads, namely fastp trimming at Q25 and MiXCR clone calling, and kept in-frame beta chains. Every entry covers one CDR3 protein and lists the most common genes and DNA from its rows. The sample table contains roughly 560,000 distinct CDR3 sequences; only one count was recorded for over 12% of them. The ten largest clones add up to around 4% of the sample. Sequenced material: blood. The receptors come from a woman in her forties with Graves' ophthalmopathy.

The chain couples TRBV12-3 or TRBV12-4 to TRBJ1-2; possible D gene TRBD1, 6 bases. The CDR3 contains 13 residues. V lost 6 bases and J lost 7, with 15 bases in between. The CDR3: CASSFTKGGGYTF. The CDR3 DNA is TGTGCCAGCAGCTTCACCAAAGGGGGTGGCTACACCTTC.

The table lists this clonotype with many counts. The chain joins TRBV15 to TRBJ1-2; D perhaps matches TRBD1 (5 bases). Per germline, CDR1 LNHNV and CDR2 YYDKDF (reference sequence). Trimming took off 0 bases at V and 4 bases at J, with 15 bases between the two ends. The CDR3 consists of 16 residues. CDR3 residues: CATSRDEEGQGYGYTF. The CDR3 region has the DNA TGTGCCACCAGCAGAGATGAGGAGGGGCAGGGCTATGGCTACACCTTC. Combining the CDR3 with reference TRBV15 and TRBJ1-2 gives the whole variable domain DAMVIQNPRYQVTQFGKPVTLSCSQTLNHNVMYWYQQKSSQAPKLLFHYYDKDFNNEADTPDNFQSRRPNTSFCFLDIRSPGLGDTAMYLCATSRDEEGQGYGYTFGSGTRLTVV.

This clonotype was observed a handful of times. The chain carries TRBV28 and TRBJ2-7; either TRBD1 or TRBD2 may fit D (5 bases each). V lost 7 bases, J lost 5 bases, and 36 bases lay in between. The germline CDR1 and CDR2 sequences are MDHEN and SYDVKM. This CDR3 comprises 20 residues. CDR3 nucleotides: TGTGCCAGCACCTCCGGCACGTGGGGCAAGCGGACCTACAGTGGAAACGAGCAGTACTTC. It yields the protein CASTSGTWGKRTYSGNEQYF.

The V call is TRBV4-1, the J call TRBJ1-2, with a tentative D call TRBD1 (6 bases). Per the germline V gene, CDR1 is MGHRA and CDR2 is YSYEKL. CDR3 length: 14 amino acids. V lost 8 bases and J 7 bases, leaving 20 bases between the germline ends. This chain's CDR3 is CASHTGWSGRGYTF. As DNA, the CDR3 is TGCGCCAGCCATACAGGGTGGAGTGGTCGTGGCTACACCTTC.

This clonotype was picked up a small number of times. V gene TRBV20-1 combines with J gene TRBJ1-5, with unresolved D. Between the trimmed V and J ends, which lost 3 bases and 6 bases, there was a span of 15 bases. In germline, CDR1 is DFQATT, CDR2 SNEGSKA (reference sequence). CDR3 length: 14 residues. The CDR3 sequence: CSARDSKAGQPQHF. In DNA, the CDR3 is TGCAGTGCTAGGGACTCAAAGGCGGGTCAGCCCCAGCATTTT.

V usage is TRBV15 and J usage is TRBJ2-7, with 9 nucleotides matching TRBD2. The CDR3 length is 15 residues. V shed 3 bases and J 2 bases; nucleotides not matched to a gene: 5. The germline V gene has CDR1 LNHNV and CDR2 YYDKDF (reference sequence). CDR3: CATSSETSGAYEQYF. CDR3 bases: TGTGCCACCAGCAGTGAGACTAGCGGAGCCTACGAGCAGTACTTC. The full variable domain, rest sourced from reference TRBV15 and TRBJ2-7, is DAMVIQNPRYQVTQFGKPVTLSCSQTLNHNVMYWYQQKSSQAPKLLFHYYDKDFNNEADTPDNFQSRRPNTSFCFLDIRSPGLGDTAMYLCATSSETSGAYEQYFGPGTRLTVT.

Points on this clonotype: One base away lies a much larger clone, so this may be a sequencing read error. This chain links TRBV14 with TRBJ1-2; D is unclear. Germline V CDR1 and CDR2: SGHDN, FVKESK. The CDR3 is 16 amino acids. Trimming left V 0 bases short and J 4 bases short, with 15 bases between. The CDR3 region is CASSQDPRALGYGYTF. DNA for the CDR3: TGTGCCAGCAGCCAAGATCCCCGAGCCCTGGGCTATGGCTACACCTTC.

Ten or more counts support this clonotype. The chain couples TRBV6-5 to TRBJ2-5; 9 bases agree with TRBD2. Looked up from germline, CDR1 is MNHEY and CDR2 is SVGAGI. Trimming cost V 6 bases and J 4 bases; bases outside gene matches: 9. This CDR3 has 15 residues. The CDR3 DNA reads as TGTGCCAGCAGGCGAGCGGGGGGCGTGGTAGAGACCCAGTACTTC. Translating gives CASRRAGGVVETQYF.

This clonotype was seen ten or more times. The rearrangement uses TRBV4-1 and TRBJ2-3, with D perhaps matching TRBD2 (6 bases). This CDR3 has 15 amino acids. Deletions cut 1 base from V and 2 bases from J, with 10 bases between. Germline-derived CDR1 and CDR2 are MGHRA and YSYEKL. CDR3 DNA sequence: TGCGCCAGCAGCCAAGCCCGGGGACTCACAGATACGCAGTATTTT. Translated: CASSQARGLTDTQYF.

This clonotype was recorded many times. V gene TRBV11-2 combines with J gene TRBJ1-2; 7 nucleotides align to TRBD1. The length of the CDR3 is 15 residues. The J segment lost 4 bases and the V segment lost 4 bases, leaving 9 bases of the junction unmatched. The germline V gene encodes CDR1 SGHAT and CDR2 FQNNGV. This CDR3 is CASSSDRVLFYGYTF. The CDR3 bases are TGTGCCAGCAGCTCAGACAGGGTCCTTTTCTATGGCTACACCTTC.

This clonotype was detected ten times or more. The genes are TRBV4-2 and TRBJ2-2, with TRBD2 identical over 11 bases. Germline V CDR1 and CDR2: LGHNA, YNFKEQ. The CDR3 is 17 amino acids. Germline trimming cut 4 bases from V and 3 bases from J; bases unmatched to any gene: 7. The chain's CDR3 is CASSLLLTSGDTGELFF. The CDR3 DNA is TGTGCCAGCAGCCTCCTCTTGACTAGCGGGGACACCGGGGAGCTGTTTTTT.

This clonotype was detected a few times. The chain combines TRBV28 with TRBJ2-2; weak D call: TRBD1 (5 bases). This CDR3 comprises 16 residues. Trimming stripped 5 bases from V and 6 bases from J, with 19 bases between. Germline assignment: CDR1 MDHEN and CDR2 SYDVKM. CDR3 bases: TGTGCCAGCAGTCCGTGGGCAGGGTTGGGTGCCGGGGAGCTGTTTTTT. Amino acids: CASSPWAGLGAGELFF.